This TCR beta chain was profiled in a study of T-cell memory formation after mild COVID-19. CDR1 and CDR2 (germline): SGHNT, YYREEE (reference sequence). CDR3 length: 16 amino acids. Trimming cost V 1 base and J 7 bases, with 18 bases left between them. Each CDR3 protein gets one entry after TCRdb re-called the 5' RACE reads with MiXCR. The table records 250,000 to 400,000 distinct CDR3 sequences, roughly an eighth of them present only once. The sequence was obtained from a man younger than 35 who had mild COVID-19 (a few samples of this study predate the infection). Cell type and time point are not known. Sequenced input: PBMCs or a T cell subset sorted from them (not recorded which). The chain carries TRBV5-4 and TRBJ2-1; D is perhaps TRBD1 or TRBD2 (5 bases each). The CDR3 nucleotides read TGTGCCAGCAGCTTGAGTCCGGGACGGAAGGCTAATGAGCAGTTCTTC. It encodes CASSLSPGRKANEQFF.